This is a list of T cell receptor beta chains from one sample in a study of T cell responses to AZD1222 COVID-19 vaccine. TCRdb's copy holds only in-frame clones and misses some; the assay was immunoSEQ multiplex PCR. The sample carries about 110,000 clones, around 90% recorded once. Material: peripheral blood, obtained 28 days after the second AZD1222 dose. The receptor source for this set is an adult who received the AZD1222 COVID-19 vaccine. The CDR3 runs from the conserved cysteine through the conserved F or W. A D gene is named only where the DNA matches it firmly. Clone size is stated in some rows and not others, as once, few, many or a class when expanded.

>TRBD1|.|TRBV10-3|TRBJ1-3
CAIGTDAGNTIYF
TGTGCCATTGGGACAGACGCTGGAAACACCATATATTTT
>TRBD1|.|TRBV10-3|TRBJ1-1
CAIGDRGLNTEAFF
TGTGCCATCGGGGACAGGGGATTGAACACTGAAGCTTTCTTT
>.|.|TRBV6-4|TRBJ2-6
CASSPIPRAGANVLTF
TGTGCCAGCAGTCCTATCCCCAGGGCTGGGGCCAACGTCCTGACTTTC
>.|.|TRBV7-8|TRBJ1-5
CASTLKGNQPQHF
TGTGCCAGCACCTTGAAGGGCAATCAGCCCCAGCATTTT
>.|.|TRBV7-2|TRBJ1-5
CASSPGLGWDQPQHF
TGTGCCAGCAGCCCCGGCCTCGGATGGGATCAGCCCCAGCATTTT
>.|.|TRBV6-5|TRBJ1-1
CASTRRFMNTEAFF
TGTGCCAGCACGCGGCGTTTCATGAACACTGAAGCTTTCTTT
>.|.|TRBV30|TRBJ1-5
CAWSDPRGGGQPQHF
TGTGCCTGGAGTGACCCCCGGGGGGGCGGTCAGCCCCAGCATTTT
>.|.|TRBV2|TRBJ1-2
CASEWGPYGYTF
TGTGCCAGCGAATGGGGGCCCTATGGCTACACCTTC
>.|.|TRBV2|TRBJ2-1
CASSRPLPSYNEQFF
TGTGCCAGCAGCCGTCCGCTACCCTCATACAATGAGCAGTTCTTC
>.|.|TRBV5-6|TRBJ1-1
CASSWTVGGTEAFF
TGTGCCAGCAGCTGGACCGTCGGGGGCACTGAAGCTTTCTTT
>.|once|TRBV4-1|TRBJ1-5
CASSHGGSAVDQPQHF
TGCGCCAGCAGCCACGGGGGCTCGGCAGTGGATCAGCCCCAGCATTTT